Below, 19 T cell receptor beta chains from the same sample are listed, as sequenced in a study of T cells in tumors after PD-1 blockade. TCRdb keeps only in-frame clones here, not all; method: immunoSEQ multiplex PCR. This sample has nearly 25,000 clones, with roughly 85% found just once. The starting material was PBMCs, obtained after anti-PD-1 treatment. Receptors originate from a human donor with basal cell carcinoma.

The V and J genes are TRBV9 and TRBJ1-2; TRBD1 agrees at 7 bases. The CDR3 is made up of 15 amino acids. Per germline, CDR1 SGDLS and CDR2 YYNGEE. With 0 bases clipped from V and 3 bases from J, the junction kept 5 bases outside the gene matches. CDR3 loop: CASSVGGTEDYGYTF. The CDR3 DNA reads TGTGCCAGCAGCGTAGGTGGGACAGAAGACTATGGCTACACCTTC. Full variable domain (rest looked up from reference TRBV9 and TRBJ1-2): DSGVTQTPKHLITATGQRVTLRCSPRSGDLSVYWYQQSLDQGLQFLIQYYNGEERAKGNILERFSAQQFPDLHSELNLSSLELGDSALYFCASSVGGTEDYGYTFGSGTRLTVV.

The chain couples TRBV6-4 to TRBJ2-2; D not resolved. V lost 4 bases, J lost 4 bases, and 13 bases lay in between. This CDR3 comprises 15 residues. Germline V gene sequence: CDR1 MRHNA, CDR2 SNTAGT. CDR3 bases: TGTGCCAGCAGTGCAGGAGACCGGCTCACCGGGGAGCTGTTTTTT. It specifies CASSAGDRLTGELFF.

This sequence joins TRBV4-1 and TRBJ2-2; TRBD2 is a possible D gene (6 bases). This CDR3 spans 14 amino acids. V was trimmed by 5 bases and J by 0 bases, leaving 7 bases between them. Per the germline V gene, CDR1 is MGHRA and CDR2 is YSYEKL. CDR3 protein: CASSTGANTGELFF. The CDR3, as DNA: TGCGCCAGCAGCACGGGGGCGAACACCGGGGAGCTGTTTTTT.

This clone was found a few times. The chain carries TRBV7-8 and TRBJ1-4; possible D gene TRBD1, 5 bases. V shed 6 bases and J shed 5 bases, with 13 bases lying between them. This CDR3 contains 14 residues. Germline V lookup: CDR1 SGHVS, CDR2 FQNEAQ. The CDR3 nucleotides read TGTGCCAGCAGACCTAGTGGGGGGAATGAAAAACTGTTTTTT. This sequence encodes CASRPSGGNEKLFF.

In its sample, this clone was seen once. The gene calls are TRBV9 and TRBJ2-1, with D possibly being TRBD1 or TRBD2 (5 bases each). There are 14 residues in the CDR3. The V gene lost 2 bases and the J gene lost 0 bases, with 6 bases spanning the gap. From germline, CDR1 is SGDLS and CDR2 YYNGEE. CDR3 nucleotides: TGTGCCAGCAGCGTTGGGACCTCCTACAATGAGCAGTTCTTC. Its protein product is CASSVGTSYNEQFF.

V gene TRBV19 combines with J gene TRBJ2-7; TRBD2 matches at 11 bases. The CDR3 extends over 16 amino acids. CDR1 and CDR2 from the germline V gene are LNHDA and SQIVND (reference sequence). The ends lost 4 bases at V and 3 bases at J; junction bases unmatched: 8. The CDR3 DNA reads TGTGCCAGTAGTAAAAATCCCGGGACTAGCGGCTACGAGCAGTACTTC. As protein: CASSKNPGTSGYEQYF.

This chain links TRBV5-1 with TRBJ1-6; D is unresolved. CDR3 length: 14 amino acids. Germline V gives CDR1 SGHRS, CDR2 YFSETQ. V lost 0 bases and J lost 9, with 10 bases in between. The CDR3 DNA sequence: TGCGCCAGCAGCTTGGGTGGCGGGCGTTCACCCCTCCACTTT. Its translation: CASSLGGGRSPLHF.

This clone was counted a few times. The CDR3 is CASSSTFDGSQAFF. The CDR3 nucleotides are TGCGCCAGCAGCTCCACATTCGACGGCTCACAGGCTTTCTTT. The gene calls are TRBV5-1 and TRBJ1-1, with D hard to call. There are 14 residues in the CDR3. Germline CDR1 SGHRS, CDR2 YFSETQ. V was shortened by 3 bases and J by 11 bases, with 20 bases between the two germline ends.

Points on this clone: The germline gene is not matched at one end of the junction; a read error may be the cause. V and J are TRBV5-1 and TRBJ2-7; D is possibly TRBD1 or TRBD2 (5 bases each). Germline loops: CDR1 SGHRS, CDR2 YFSETQ. The CDR3 runs 15 residues. CDR3: CASSLDGTSLYEQYF. CDR3 nucleotide sequence: TGCGCCAGCAGTTTGGATGGGACCTCCCTTTACGAGCAGTACTTC.

In the case of this clone: Other DNA sequences in this specimen translate into the identical CDR3. V usage is TRBV29-1 and J usage is TRBJ1-6, with TRBD1 matching over 7 bases. The trim removed 1 base at V and 14 bases at J, leaving 8 bases unmatched. Germline values: CDR1 SQVTM, CDR2 ANQGSEA. The CDR3 has 13 amino acids. CDR3 nucleotides: TGCAGCGTTGAAGTGGGGACAGAGAGGGCCCTCCACTTT. Protein: CSVEVGTERALHF.

J is TRBJ2-3 and V is TRBV11-2; D may be TRBD2 (5 bases). Per the germline V gene, CDR1 is SGHAT and CDR2 is FQNNGV. The CDR3 sequence is 18 residues long. Trimming shortened V by 5 bases and J by 3 bases, and 24 bases separated the two germline ends. The CDR3 sequence: CASSPHSGLFFATDTQYF. CDR3 coding DNA: TGTGCCAGCAGCCCCCACAGCGGACTTTTTTTCGCGACAGATACGCAGTATTTT.

The chain has TRBV3-1 (or the pseudogene TRBV3-2) and TRBJ1-1, with a tentative D call TRBD1 (5 bases). V was trimmed by 6 bases and J by 1 base, leaving 12 bases between them. The CDR3 is 14 amino acids. Germline V gene lookup returns CDR1 LGHDT and CDR2 YNNKEL (reference sequence). The CDR3 DNA sequence: TGTGCCAGCAGACAGGCGACAGAGAACACTGAAGCTTTCTTT. This sequence encodes CASRQATENTEAFF.

The gene calls are TRBV7-9 and TRBJ2-7; a possible D gene is TRBD1 (7 bases). The CDR3 length is 15 residues. Trimming removed 4 bases from V and 3 bases from J, with 16 bases in between. Germline lookup yields CDR1 SEHNR and CDR2 FQNEAQ (reference sequence). The CDR3 here is CASSSLAGGHYEQYF. The CDR3 DNA sequence: TGTGCCAGCAGCTCCCTGGCAGGGGGGCACTACGAGCAGTACTTC.

CDR3 in amino acids: CAISEGSGVALDTQYF. The CDR3 bases are TGTGCCATCAGTGAGGGTAGCGGGGTGGCATTAGATACGCAGTATTTT. V is TRBV10-3 and J is TRBJ2-3; TRBD2 matches 8 bases. CDR3 size: 16 residues. The V and J ends lost 2 bases and 5 bases, in that order; junction bases with no gene match: 9. Germline CDR1 and CDR2: ENHRY and SYGVKD.

V gene TRBV18 combines with J gene TRBJ2-3, with 8 nucleotides matching TRBD2. In germline, CDR1 is KGHSH, CDR2 LQKENI. Trimming cost V 3 bases and J 1 base; bases outside gene matches: 6. The CDR3 is 16 residues long. The CDR3 coding sequence is TGTGCCAGCTCACCGAATCGAGCGGGGGGCACAGATACGCAGTATTTT. It translates to CASSPNRAGGTDTQYF.

V and J are TRBV19 and TRBJ1-2; 8 positions match TRBD1. Per the germline V gene, CDR1 is LNHDA and CDR2 is SQIVND (reference sequence). With V trimmed by 7 bases and J by 2 bases, 9 bases remained unmatched. This CDR3 is built from 15 residues. In nucleotides, the CDR3 is TGTGCCAGTACGAGGCCGGGACAGGTCAACTATGGCTACACCTTC. Translating gives CASTRPGQVNYGYTF.

This chain connects TRBV3-1 (or the pseudogene TRBV3-2) to TRBJ1-3; TRBD1 might be the D (5 bases). The V gene lost 5 bases and the J gene lost 1 base, with 9 bases spanning the gap. The germline CDR1 and CDR2 sequences are LGHDT and YNNKEL (reference sequence). This CDR3 contains 14 residues. The CDR3 spells CASSDRKSGNTIYF. The CDR3 DNA sequence: TGTGCCAGCAGCGACAGAAAATCTGGAAACACCATATATTTT.

V and J are TRBV5-1 and TRBJ2-5; 9 nucleotides agree with TRBD1. In germline, CDR1 is SGHRS, CDR2 YFSETQ. This CDR3 contains 16 residues. The V segment lost 0 bases and the J segment 5 bases; nucleotides outside the gene matches: 8. This chain's CDR3 is CASSLGDRAHGETQYF. CDR3 in DNA: TGCGCCAGCAGCTTGGGGGACAGGGCTCACGGGGAGACCCAGTACTTC. Using reference TRBV5-1 and TRBJ2-5 for the parts outside the CDR3, the full variable domain is KAGVTQTPRYLIKTRGQQVTLSCSPISGHRSVSWYQQTPGQGLQFLFEYFSETQRNKGNFPGRFSGRQFSNSRSEMNVSTLELGDSALYLCASSLGDRAHGETQYFGPGTRLLVL.

The chain has TRBV30 and TRBJ2-1; the match to TRBD2 covers 9 bases. Germline loops: CDR1 GTSNPN, CDR2 SVGIG (reference sequence). The V and J ends lost 8 bases and 2 bases, in that order; junction bases with no gene match: 7. This CDR3 contains 14 residues. CDR3 region: CAISGTSTYNEQFF. CDR3 nucleotides: TGTGCCATATCCGGGACTAGCACCTACAATGAGCAGTTCTTC.